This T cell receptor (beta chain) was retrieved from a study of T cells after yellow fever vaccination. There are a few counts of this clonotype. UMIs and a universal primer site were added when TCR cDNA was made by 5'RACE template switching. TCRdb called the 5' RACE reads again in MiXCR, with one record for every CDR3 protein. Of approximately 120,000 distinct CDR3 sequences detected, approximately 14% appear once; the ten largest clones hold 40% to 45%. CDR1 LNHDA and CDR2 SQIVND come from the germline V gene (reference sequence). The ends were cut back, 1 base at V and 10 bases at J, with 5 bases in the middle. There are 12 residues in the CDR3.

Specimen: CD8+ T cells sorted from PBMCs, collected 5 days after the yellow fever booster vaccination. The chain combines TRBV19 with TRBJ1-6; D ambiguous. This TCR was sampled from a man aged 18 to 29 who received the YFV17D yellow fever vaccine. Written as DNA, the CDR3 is TGTGCCAGTAGTATAGGCGAGTCACCCCTCCACTTT. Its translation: CASSIGESPLHF.